Here is one T cell receptor beta chain with its context. The data originate from a study of shared clonotypes between healthy human individuals. Sequencing used immunoSEQ multiplex PCR; TCRdb keeps in-frame clones, though not all of them. Of about 2.3 million clones in the sample, approximately 93% are singletons; the top ten hold 0.39%. V shed 5 bases, J shed 6 bases, and the junction held 5 bases outside the gene matches. Per the germline V gene, CDR1 is MDHEN and CDR2 is SYDVKM. This CDR3 contains 14 residues. Material for sequencing was naive CD4+ T cells from PBMCs. Described subset: CD45RA+ positively selected. The J gene is TRBJ2-1, the V gene TRBV28; 9 nucleotides agree with TRBD2. This TCR was sampled from a man younger than 35 in good health. Some clones in this sample may be carry-over from other donors' samples. The CDR3 DNA reads TGTGCCAGCAGTAAGGGGACTAGCCGCAATGAGCAGTTCTTC. It encodes CASSKGTSRNEQFF.